The 8 T cell receptor beta chains given below trace back to one sample, sequenced in a study of T cells in women clearing cervical HPV infection. The table came from immunoSEQ multiplex PCR; TCRdb's copy has only in-frame clones and leaves some out. Seen in this sample are 20,000 to 25,000 clones; the ten most common clones hold around 5%. The sequencing sample was made of blood buffy coat. The receptors derive from a woman aged 18 to 75 with a cervical HPV16 infection that either progressed to CIN3+ or cleared (not recorded which).

A note on this clone: Coverage ceases 3 residues before the CDR3 finishes, and the germline J gene fills in the end. The chain employs TRBV18 and TRBJ1-1; perhaps TRBD1 as D (6 bases). There are 11 residues in the CDR3. Germline V lookup: CDR1 KGHSH, CDR2 LQKENI. The chain's CDR3 is CASSQQGKAFF. CDR3 DNA (partial): TGTGCCAGCTCACAACAGGGTAAA.

As regards this clone: The read ends 3 residues shy of where the CDR3 ends; the end is completed using the germline J gene. The chain has TRBV7-8 and TRBJ1-1; D remains unclear. V dropped 3 bases and J dropped 3 bases, with 8 bases sitting between them. The CDR3 extends over 13 amino acids. Germline V gene data show CDR1 as SGHVS and CDR2 as FQNEAQ. The CDR3 sequence is CASSFFRDTEAFF. The covered CDR3 bases are TGTGCCAGCAGCTTCTTTCGGGACACTGAA.

About this clone itself: The read gets to within 3 residues of the CDR3 end, and the germline J gene fills in the rest. This chain uses TRBV12-3 or TRBV12-4 with TRBJ2-5; TRBD2 is a possible D gene (5 bases). Between the trimmed V and J ends, which lost 3 bases and 4 bases, there was a span of 9 bases. This CDR3 contains 13 residues. CDR3 sequence: CASSFEAGETQYF. The sequenced part of the CDR3 DNA is TGTGCCAGCAGTTTTGAGGCGGGAGAGACC.

On this clone: The CDR3 goes on 3 residues after the read ends, and that part is filled in from the germline J gene. V gene TRBV7-9 combines with J gene TRBJ1-2; D unclear. The CDR3 is 15 amino acids. Deletions cut 0 bases from V and 2 bases from J, with 10 bases between. Per the germline V gene, CDR1 is SEHNR and CDR2 is FQNEAQ (reference sequence). The CDR3 bases that were read are TGTGCCAGCAGCTTAGCTCTCGGTGAAAACTATGGC. Residues: CASSLALGENYG. The complete CDR3 reads CASSLALGENYGYTF.

Remarks on this clone: At one end the junction does not follow the germline gene, possibly because of a read error. The read falls 3 residues short of the CDR3 end, and the missing part is taken from the germline J gene. The rearrangement joins TRBV7-7 to TRBJ1-1; D is uncertain. Germline CDR1 and CDR2: SSHAT and FNYEAQ (reference sequence). The CDR3 is 14 residues long. This chain's CDR3 is CASSLALVVTEAFF. The sequenced part of the CDR3 DNA is TGTGCTAGCAGCTTAGCGTTGGTAGTAACTGAA.

Comments on this clone: The read terminates 3 residues ahead of where the CDR3 ends, so the germline J gene completes it. The chain recombines TRBV6-1 with TRBJ2-7, with D perhaps TRBD2 (6 bases). The ends were cut back, 3 bases at V and 6 bases at J, with 21 bases in the middle. The CDR3 has 16 amino acids. CDR1 and CDR2 (germline): MNHNS, SASEGT. The part of the CDR3 DNA that was read is TGTGCCAGCAGTGATAGTTCCGGGACTCAGGGCCTCGAG. Encoded protein: CASSDSSGTQGLE. The full CDR3 protein is CASSDSSGTQGLEQYF.

For this clone: The junction and the germline gene differ at one end; a read error may be behind it. Other DNA sequences from this sample encode an identical CDR3 as well. The CDR3 protein is CASSLGGRNTIYF. The CDR3 bases that were read are TGTGCCAGCAGTCTAGGGGGAAGAAACACA. This rearrangement joins TRBV7-6 to TRBJ1-3, with TRBD1 as a possible D gene (6 bases). The CDR3 end is not reached by the read, which stops 3 residues before it; the germline J gene fills it in. The germline gives CDR1 SGHVS, CDR2 FNYEAQ. The CDR3 is 13 residues long.

Concerning this clone: The read ends 3 residues before the CDR3 terminus; that terminus is restored from the germline J gene. The gene calls are TRBV4-1 and TRBJ1-2; no firm D call. The CDR3 runs to 15 residues. Trimming took off 1 base at V and 5 bases at J, with 14 bases between the two ends. CDR1 MGHRA and CDR2 YSYEKL come from the germline V gene. The CDR3 bases that were read are TGCGCCAGCAGCCAAGGGGCATCCGAAAGATATGGC. This encodes CASSQGASERYG. The whole CDR3 protein is CASSQGASERYGYTF.